This TCR beta chain was recorded in a study of T cells in Graves' hyperthyroidism and ophthalmopathy. RNA transcripts provided the source from which TCR beta CDR3 regions were amplified. The HTBI set primed first-round TCR CDR3 RT-PCR. TCRdb re-derived calls from the multiplex PCR reads in MiXCR, one entry per CDR3 protein. The sample has around 360,000 distinct CDR3 sequences, 13% to 15% seen once. In this sample, this clonotype turned up many times. In germline, CDR1 is MDHEN, CDR2 SYDVKM. The J segment lost 5 bases and the V segment lost 6 bases, leaving 8 bases of the junction unmatched. The CDR3 is 14 amino acids.

The TCR originated in an older woman with Graves' ophthalmopathy. The chain recombines TRBV28 with TRBJ2-7; the match to TRBD1 covers 9 bases. The sample consisted of blood. For the CDR3, the DNA is TGTGCCAGCAGGTACACAGGGGGCTGGGACGAGCAGTACTTC. Translating gives CASRYTGGWDEQYF. The full variable domain, its missing parts supplied by reference TRBV28 and TRBJ2-7, is DVKVTQSSRYLVKRTGEKVFLECVQDMDHENMFWYRQDPGLGLRLIYFSYDVKMKEKGDIPEGYSVSREKKERFSLILESASTNQTSMYLCASRYTGGWDEQYFGPGTRLTVT.